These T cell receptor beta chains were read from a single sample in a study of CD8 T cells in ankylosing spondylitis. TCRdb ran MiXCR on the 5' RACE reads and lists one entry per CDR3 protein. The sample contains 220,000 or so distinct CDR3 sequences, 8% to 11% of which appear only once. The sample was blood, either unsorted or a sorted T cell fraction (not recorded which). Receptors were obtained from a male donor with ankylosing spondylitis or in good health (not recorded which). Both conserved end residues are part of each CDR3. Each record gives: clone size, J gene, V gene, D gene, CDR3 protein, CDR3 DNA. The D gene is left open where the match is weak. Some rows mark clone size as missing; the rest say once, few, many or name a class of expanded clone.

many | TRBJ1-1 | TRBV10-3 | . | CAISESRGNTEAFF | TGTGCCATCAGTGAGTCGAGGGGGAACACTGAAGCTTTCTTT
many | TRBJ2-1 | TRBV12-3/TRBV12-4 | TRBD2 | CASSFDSGGEQFF | TGTGCCAGCAGTTTTGATAGCGGGGGAGAGCAGTTCTTC
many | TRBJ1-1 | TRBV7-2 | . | CASSPGTQREAFF | TGTGCCAGCAGCCCCGGGACGCAGAGAGAAGCTTTCTTT
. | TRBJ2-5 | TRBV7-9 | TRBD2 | CASSLTSGGQETQYF | TGTGCCAGCAGCTTAACTAGCGGGGGCCAAGAGACCCAGTACTTC
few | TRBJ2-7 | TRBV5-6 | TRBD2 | CASSWRTSGIYEQYF | TGTGCCAGCAGCTGGAGGACTAGCGGGATCTACGAGCAGTACTTC
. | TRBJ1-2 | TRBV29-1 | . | CSVRTQGSGLGGYTF | TGCAGCGTGCGGACGCAGGGTTCGGGCTTGGGAGGCTACACCTTC
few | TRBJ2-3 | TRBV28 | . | CASMGRGSTDTQYF | TGTGCCAGCATGGGCAGGGGCAGCACAGATACGCAGTATTTT
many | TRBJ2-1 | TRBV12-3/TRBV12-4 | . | CASSLGESYNEQFF | TGTGCCAGCAGTTTAGGGGAATCCTACAATGAGCAGTTCTTC
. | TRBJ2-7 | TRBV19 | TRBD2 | CASTPGLAGGPYEQYF | TGTGCCAGTACCCCGGGACTAGCGGGGGGGCCCTACGAGCAGTACTTC
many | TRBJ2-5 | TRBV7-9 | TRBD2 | CASSPRLAGFQETQYF | TGTGCCAGCAGCCCCCGACTAGCGGGGTTCCAAGAGACCCAGTACTTC
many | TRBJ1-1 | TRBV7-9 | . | CASRLQGNTEAFF | TGTGCCAGCCGGTTGCAGGGAAACACTGAAGCTTTCTTT
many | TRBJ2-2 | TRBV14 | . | CASSQARAGELFF | TGTGCCAGCAGCCAAGCTCGAGCGGGGGAGCTGTTTTTT
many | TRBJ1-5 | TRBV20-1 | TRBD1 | CSAKAGGGNQPQHF | TGCAGTGCTAAGGCAGGGGGTGGCAATCAGCCCCAGCATTTT
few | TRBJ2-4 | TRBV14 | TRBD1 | CASSQGTWTGGNIQYF | TGTGCCAGCAGCCAAGGCACTTGGACAGGCGGAAACATTCAGTACTTC
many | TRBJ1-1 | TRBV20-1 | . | CSAWYALNTEAFF | TGCAGTGCTTGGTACGCGCTGAACACTGAAGCTTTCTTT
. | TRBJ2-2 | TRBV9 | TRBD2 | CASSAAGGLTGELFF | TGTGCCAGCAGCGCAGCGGGGGGCCTCACCGGGGAGCTGTTTTTT
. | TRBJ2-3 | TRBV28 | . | CARRKMGTDTQYF | TGTGCCAGGAGAAAAATGGGCACAGATACGCAGTATTTT
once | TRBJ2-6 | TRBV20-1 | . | CSVWAKVLGSGANVLTF | TGCAGTGTCTGGGCAAAGGTTCTGGGCTCTGGGGCCAACGTCCTGACTTTC
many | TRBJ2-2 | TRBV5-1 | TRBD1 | CASSLSTGTANTGELFF | TGCGCCAGCAGTCTAAGTACCGGGACAGCCAACACCGGGGAGCTGTTTTTT
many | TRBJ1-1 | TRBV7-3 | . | CASSQSRTNTEAFF | TGTGCCAGCAGCCAATCTCGTACGAACACTGAAGCTTTCTTT
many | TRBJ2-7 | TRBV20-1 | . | CSARDPPAGANHLQYF | TGCAGTGCTAGAGACCCCCCGGCGGGGGCTAACCACCTGCAGTACTTC
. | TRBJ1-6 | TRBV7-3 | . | CASSLNSGNSPLHF | TGTGCCAGCAGCTTAAACAGTGGGAATTCACCCCTCCACTTT
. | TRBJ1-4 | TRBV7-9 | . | CASSFLGHLNEKLFF | TGTGCCAGCAGCTTCCTGGGACACCTTAATGAAAAACTGTTTTTT
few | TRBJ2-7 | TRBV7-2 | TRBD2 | CASSLDSSGGAREQYF | TGTGCCAGCAGCTTAGACTCTAGCGGGGGGGCTAGGGAGCAGTACTTC
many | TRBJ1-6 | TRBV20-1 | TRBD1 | CSARGQGPLHF | TGCAGTGCTAGAGGACAGGGGCCCCTCCACTTT
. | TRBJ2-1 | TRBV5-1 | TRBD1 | CASSPWTGESYNEQFF | TGCGCCAGCAGCCCTTGGACAGGGGAGTCCTACAATGAGCAGTTCTTC
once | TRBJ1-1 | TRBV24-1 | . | CATLFEAFF | TGTGCCACCCTCTTTGAAGCTTTCTTT
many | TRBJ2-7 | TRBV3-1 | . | CASSHSDRPYEQYF | TGTGCCAGCAGCCACTCGGACCGACCCTACGAGCAGTACTTC
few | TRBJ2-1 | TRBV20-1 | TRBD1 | CSARDPLPRTGESNEQFF | TGCAGTGCTAGAGATCCCCTCCCTAGGACAGGGGAGAGCAATGAGCAGTTCTTC